This T cell receptor (beta chain) is from a study of Tregs in tolerant kidney transplant recipients. The study's findings and limits: Findings come from small patient numbers and require larger validation. Biological reproducibility was not directly addressed in this study. Tolerant patients' donor-specific Tregs expanded beyond overall Tregs, suggesting antigen-driven growth. Tregs expanded with activated donor B cells seemed most donor-specific.

V was clipped by 1 base and J by 6 bases, with 8 bases between them. This CDR3 is 14 amino acids long. CDR1 and CDR2 from the germline V gene are SGHDT and YYEEEE. Comment on this clone: No antigen is known for it. The CDR3 goes on 3 residues after the read ends, and that part is filled in from the germline J gene.

Sequencing was performed with immunoSEQ multiplex PCR; in TCRdb, only in-frame clones are kept and a portion is missing. This sample contains more than 45,000 clones. The TCR originated in a human donor who received a combined kidney and bone marrow transplant. The rearrangement links TRBV5-6 to TRBJ1-6, with D unclear. The material was CD4+ T cells from blood, obtained before the transplant. The CDR3 spells CASSLRGGNSPLHF. CDR3 DNA, as far as it was read: TGTGCCAGCAGCTTGCGGGGAGGTAATTCACCC.